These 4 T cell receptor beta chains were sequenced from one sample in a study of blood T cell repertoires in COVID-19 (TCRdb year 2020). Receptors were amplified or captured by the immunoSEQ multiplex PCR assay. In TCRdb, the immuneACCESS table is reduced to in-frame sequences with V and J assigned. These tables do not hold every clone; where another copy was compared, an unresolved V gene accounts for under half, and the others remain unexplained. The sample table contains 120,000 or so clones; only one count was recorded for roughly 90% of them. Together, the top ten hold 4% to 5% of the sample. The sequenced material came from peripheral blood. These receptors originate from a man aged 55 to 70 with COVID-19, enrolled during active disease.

This chain's CDR3 is CASTQIAGSYNEQFF. CDR3 in DNA: TGTGCCAGCACCCAGATAGCGGGATCCTACAATGAGCAGTTCTTC. The chain couples TRBV2 to TRBJ2-1; 8 bases fit TRBD2. The CDR3 is 15 amino acids. CDR1 is SNHLY, CDR2 FYNNEI, per germline. The V and J ends lost 7 bases and 1 base, in that order; junction bases with no gene match: 6.

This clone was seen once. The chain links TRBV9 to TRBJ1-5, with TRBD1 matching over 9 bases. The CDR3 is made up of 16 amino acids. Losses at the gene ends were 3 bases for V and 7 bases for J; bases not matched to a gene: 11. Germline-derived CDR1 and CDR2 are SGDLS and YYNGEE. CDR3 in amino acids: CASSDPGQGYWQPQHF. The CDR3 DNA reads TGTGCCAGCAGCGACCCGGGACAGGGATATTGGCAGCCCCAGCATTTT.

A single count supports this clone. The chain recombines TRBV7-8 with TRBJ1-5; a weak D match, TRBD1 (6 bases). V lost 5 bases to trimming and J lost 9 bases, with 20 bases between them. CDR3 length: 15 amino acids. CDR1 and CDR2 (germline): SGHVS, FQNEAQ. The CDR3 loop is CASSLRTADEGPQHF. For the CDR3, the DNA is TGTGCCAGCAGCCTCCGGACAGCGGACGAGGGGCCCCAGCATTTT.

CDR3 loop: CASSSVNSGANVLTF. The CDR3 DNA is TGTGCCAGCAGCTCGGTAAACTCTGGGGCCAACGTCCTGACTTTC. This sequence joins TRBV7-2 and TRBJ2-6; D is uncertain. The V gene lost 4 bases and the J gene lost 0 bases, with 7 bases spanning the gap. The CDR3 runs 15 residues. Germline assignment: CDR1 SGHTA and CDR2 FQGNSA.